The next 8 T cell receptor beta chains were all read from a single sample in a study of blood T cell repertoires in COVID-19 (dated by TCRdb to the early 2020s). Receptors were amplified or captured by the immunoSEQ multiplex PCR assay. Here the immuneACCESS table is served through TCRdb, limited to in-frame sequences with V and J called. Missing clones are a known gap in these copies; in checked studies unresolved V genes cover under half, and the rest lacks a known reason. This sample lists 450,000 to 500,000 clones; around 85% were detected once. Approximately 3.2% of the sample goes to the ten largest clones. Sample: peripheral blood. The receptors were sampled from a human donor in a cohort sampled during active COVID-19.

CDR3 protein: CASSYRETQYF. In DNA, the CDR3 is TGTGCCAGCAGTTACCGGGAGACCCAGTACTTC. The V and J genes are TRBV6-6 and TRBJ2-5, with D hard to call. The germline V gene encodes CDR1 MNHNY and CDR2 SVGAGI (reference sequence). The CDR3 spans 11 residues. The ends were cut back, 2 bases at V and 5 bases at J, with 3 bases in the middle.

The chain joins TRBV3-1 (or the pseudogene TRBV3-2) to TRBJ1-1, with no clear D. The CDR3 consists of 15 residues. Germline CDR1 is LGHDT and CDR2 is YNNKEL (reference sequence). V was pared by 0 bases and J by 3 bases, with 11 bases between. CDR3 in DNA: TGTGCCAGCAGCCAAGAGGCGGGATTATACACTGAAGCTTTCTTT. Its translation: CASSQEAGLYTEAFF.

This sequence joins TRBV18 and TRBJ1-3; TRBD1 is a possible D gene (6 bases). Looked up from germline, CDR1 is KGHSH and CDR2 is LQKENI. The CDR3 is made up of 17 amino acids. Trimming cost V 0 bases and J 0 bases, with 12 bases left between them. The CDR3 sequence is CASSPPNRADSGNTIYF. The CDR3 region has the DNA TGTGCCAGCTCACCACCGAACAGGGCGGACTCTGGAAACACCATATATTTT.

This chain connects TRBV2 to TRBJ2-7; D uncertain. The CDR3 loop spans 11 amino acids. Germline loops: CDR1 SNHLY, CDR2 FYNNEI. The ends were cut back, 5 bases at V and 2 bases at J, with 4 bases in the middle. The CDR3 DNA is TGTGCCAGCAGTCCCGCCTACGAGCAGTACTTC. Protein: CASSPAYEQYF. Complete variable domain (other parts from reference TRBV2 and TRBJ2-7): EPEVTQTPSHQVTQMGQEVILRCVPISNHLYFYWYRQILGQKVEFLVSFYNNEISEKSEIFDDQFSVERPDGSNFTLKIRSTKLEDSAMYFCASSPAYEQYFGPGTRLTVT.

The chain employs TRBV28 and TRBJ2-7; 8 bases agree with TRBD2. This CDR3 has 14 amino acids. After removal of 2 bases from V and 6 bases from J, the junction contained 6 bases not matched to a gene. CDR1 is MDHEN, CDR2 SYDVKM, per germline. The CDR3 region is CASSLLGTRSEQYF. DNA for the CDR3: TGTGCCAGCAGTTTACTAGGGACTAGAAGCGAGCAGTACTTC.

The chain uses TRBV5-1 and TRBJ2-3, with 14 bases identical to TRBD2. Per germline, CDR1 SGHRS and CDR2 YFSETQ. The CDR3 covers 16 residues. V dropped 4 bases and J dropped 5; count of bases not matched to a gene: 6. The CDR3, as DNA: TGCGCCAGCAGCGGAGGGACTAGCGGGAGTGGAGATACGCAGTATTTT. Encoded protein: CASSGGTSGSGDTQYF.

The chain carries TRBV5-1 and TRBJ2-1; D is possibly TRBD2 (5 bases). From germline, CDR1 is SGHRS and CDR2 YFSETQ. Trimming stripped 3 bases from V and 11 bases from J, with 9 bases between. The CDR3 length is 11 residues. The CDR3 DNA follows: TGCGCCAGCAGCTGGAGCGGAAAGCAGTTCTTC. Translation: CASSWSGKQFF.

The genes are TRBV2 and TRBJ1-5; no reliable D call. Germline V gives CDR1 SNHLY, CDR2 FYNNEI. Between the trimmed V and J ends, which lost 0 bases and 6 bases, there was a span of 12 bases. This CDR3 has 15 amino acids. Here the CDR3 reads CASSEAQRGIQPQHF. As DNA, the CDR3 is TGTGCCAGCAGTGAAGCGCAACGAGGGATTCAGCCCCAGCATTTT. The whole variable domain, remainder taken from reference TRBV2 and TRBJ1-5, is EPEVTQTPSHQVTQMGQEVILRCVPISNHLYFYWYRQILGQKVEFLVSFYNNEISEKSEIFDDQFSVERPDGSNFTLKIRSTKLEDSAMYFCASSEAQRGIQPQHFGDGTRLSIL.